This T cell receptor (beta chain) derives from a study of T cells after yellow fever vaccination. TCRdb reprocessed the 5' RACE reads via MiXCR and lists one record per CDR3 protein. The table shows around 300,000 distinct CDR3 sequences, with around 4.5% occurring only once. CDR1 and CDR2 from the germline V gene are MNHEY and SVGAGI. V gave up 5 bases and J gave up 5 bases; unmatched junction bases: 14. The CDR3 loop spans 16 amino acids. This clonotype has a count of ten or more. The chain uses TRBV6-5 and TRBJ1-1; 7 nucleotides agree with TRBD1. The TCR was taken from a young man who received the YFV17D yellow fever vaccine. Sequenced here: PBMCs, sampled 15 days after the yellow fever booster vaccination. CDR3 region: CASSRGDRAGWTEAFF. CDR3 in DNA: TGTGCCAGCAGTCGAGGCGACAGGGCGGGGTGGACTGAAGCTTTCTTT.